Below, 22 T cell receptor beta chains from the same sample are listed, as sequenced in a study of shared clonotypes between healthy human individuals. Generated by immunoSEQ multiplex PCR, the TCRdb table keeps only in-frame clones and is missing some. The repertoire consists of 2,500,000 or so clones, with 85% to 95% occurring once and the leading ten covering roughly 0.34%. The source material was naive CD4+ T cells from PBMCs. Subset meaning: CD45RA+ positively selected. The receptor source for this set is a man aged 18-30 years in good health. Some clones in this sample may be carry-over from other donors' samples.

The chain combines TRBV5-1 with TRBJ2-2, with 12 positions matching TRBD2. V dropped 0 bases and J dropped 4; count of bases not matched to a gene: 4. CDR1 is SGHRS and CDR2 is YFSETQ in the germline V gene. The CDR3 length is 17 residues. The CDR3 coding sequence is TGCGCCAGCAGCTTGGGACTAGCGGGAGTAACCACCGGGGAGCTGTTTTTT. This gives the protein CASSLGLAGVTTGELFF.

CDR3 DNA sequence: TGTGCCACCAGCAGAGTAGGAGGGGGAGAGCAGTTCTTC. Its translation: CATSRVGGGEQFF. This rearrangement joins TRBV15 to TRBJ2-1; D could derive from TRBD1 or TRBD2 (6 bases each). The V end was cut by 1 base, the J end by 10 bases, with 11 bases between. Germline CDR1 reads LNHNV; CDR2 reads YYDKDF (reference sequence). This CDR3 is 13 amino acids long.

The chain uses TRBV4-1 and TRBJ2-5; D could derive from TRBD1 or TRBD2 (5 bases each). The V gene's germline CDR1 is MGHRA and CDR2 YSYEKL. The V gene lost 0 bases and the J gene lost 5 bases, with 16 bases spanning the gap. CDR3 length: 16 amino acids. CDR3: CASSQDGAGLPETQYF. Written as DNA, the CDR3 is TGCGCCAGCAGCCAAGACGGGGCTGGGCTTCCGGAGACCCAGTACTTC.

The CDR3 protein is CASSQGDLHEQYF. For the CDR3, the DNA is TGTGCCAGCAGCCAGGGGGACCTCCACGAGCAGTACTTC. The V and J genes are TRBV14 and TRBJ2-7; D is possibly TRBD1 or TRBD2 (5 bases each). Germline V gene data show CDR1 as SGHDN and CDR2 as FVKESK. The CDR3 loop spans 13 amino acids. V lost 3 bases, J lost 5 bases, and 11 bases lay in between. Looking up the rest from reference TRBV14 and TRBJ2-7 gives the full variable domain: EAGVTQFPSHSVIEKGQTVTLRCDPISGHDNLYWYRRVMGKEIKFLLHFVKESKQDESGMPNNRFLAERTGGTYSTLKVQPAELEDSGVYFCASSQGDLHEQYFGPGTRLTVT.

The chain carries TRBV18 and TRBJ2-7; the D is unclear. The CDR3 is made up of 14 amino acids. The germline CDR1 and CDR2 sequences are KGHSH and LQKENI. The ends were cut back, 4 bases at V and 2 bases at J, with 12 bases in the middle. CDR3 DNA sequence: TGTGCCAGCTCACAGGGCCCCCTAACCTACGAGCAGTACTTC. Encoded protein: CASSQGPLTYEQYF.

Concerning this clone itself: Other nucleotide sequences in the sample specify the same CDR3. The rearrangement joins TRBV2 to TRBJ2-1; 7 bases map to TRBD2. The CDR3 runs 15 residues. Germline loops: CDR1 SNHLY, CDR2 FYNNEI. V was clipped by 1 base and J by 4 bases; unmatched bases: 4. CDR3 amino acids: CASSEGLADYNEQFF. The DNA for the CDR3 is TGTGCCAGCAGTGAAGGGCTAGCGGATTACAATGAGCAGTTCTTC. Full variable domain (outside the CDR3, taken from reference TRBV2 and TRBJ2-1): EPEVTQTPSHQVTQMGQEVILRCVPISNHLYFYWYRQILGQKVEFLVSFYNNEISEKSEIFDDQFSVERPDGSNFTLKIRSTKLEDSAMYFCASSEGLADYNEQFFGPGTRLTVL.

The chain is built from TRBV30 and TRBJ1-5; D not resolved. Trimming took 0 bases from V and 9 from J, leaving 9 bases between them. The CDR3 is 12 amino acids. In germline, CDR1 is GTSNPN, CDR2 SVGIG (reference sequence). CDR3 sequence reads: CAWSVPLGPQHF. CDR3 DNA sequence: TGTGCCTGGAGTGTACCCCTGGGGCCCCAGCATTTT. Full variable domain (rest looked up from reference TRBV30 and TRBJ1-5): SQTIHQWPATLVQPVGSPLSLECTVEGTSNPNLYWYRQAAGRGLQLLFYSVGIGQISSEVPQNLSASRPQDRQFILSSKKLLLSDSGFYLCAWSVPLGPQHFGDGTRLSIL.

This clone is a singleton in its sample. The V call is TRBV7-2, the J call TRBJ1-1; a weak D match, TRBD1 (5 bases). This CDR3 comprises 13 residues. Per the germline V gene, CDR1 is SGHTA and CDR2 is FQGNSA. V lost 5 bases, J lost 7 bases, and 14 bases lay in between. The CDR3 sequence is CASSIRAGGEAFF. Here the CDR3 DNA reads TGTGCCAGCAGCATCCGGGCCGGGGGTGAAGCTTTCTTT.

This CDR3 is CASSVVGAKRAFVYNEQFF. The CDR3 nucleotides read TGTGCCAGCAGCGTAGTCGGCGCAAAAAGGGCTTTCGTCTACAATGAGCAGTTCTTC. The genes are TRBV7-2 and TRBJ2-1; D uncertain. Germline CDR1 reads SGHTA; CDR2 reads FQGNSA. This CDR3 comprises 19 residues. The V and J ends lost 5 bases and 3 bases respectively, with 26 bases between them.

CDR3 DNA sequence: TGTGCCAGCAGCGCTACTGCAAAACGCAGGGGATCTTCCTACGAGCAGTACTTC. It is translated as CASSATAKRRGSSYEQYF. J is TRBJ2-7 and V is TRBV5-6, with a weak D call TRBD1 (6 bases). The CDR3 covers 18 residues. Per the germline V gene, CDR1 is SGHDT and CDR2 is YYEEEE. V was clipped by 4 bases and J by 1 base, with 24 bases between them.

V gene TRBV2 combines with J gene TRBJ2-2; weak D call: TRBD1 (5 bases). V lost 3 bases to trimming and J lost 4 bases, with 9 bases between them. Germline V gene data show CDR1 as SNHLY and CDR2 as FYNNEI. The length of the CDR3 is 14 residues. The CDR3: CASSEAGFTGELFF. For the CDR3, the DNA is TGTGCCAGCAGTGAGGCAGGGTTCACCGGGGAGCTGTTTTTT.

This clone was seen a handful of times. V usage is TRBV2 and J usage is TRBJ1-5; D may be TRBD1 (5 bases). The CDR3 is made up of 13 amino acids. Germline lookup yields CDR1 SNHLY and CDR2 FYNNEI. V was pared by 7 bases and J by 5 bases, with 12 bases between. CDR3 in amino acids: CASTSGTDQPQHF. CDR3 bases: TGTGCCAGCACTTCGGGGACTGATCAGCCCCAGCATTTT.

V and J are TRBV28 and TRBJ2-7, with 8 positions matching TRBD1. The junction had 7 bases not matched to a gene; V was cut back by 4 bases and J by 5 bases. In germline, CDR1 is MDHEN, CDR2 SYDVKM. CDR3 length: 14 residues. CDR3: CASSSPGQVHEQYF. The CDR3 nucleotides are TGTGCCAGCAGTTCCCCGGGACAGGTCCACGAGCAGTACTTC.

In regard to this clone: Other nucleotide sequences in the sample specify the same CDR3. V gene TRBV29-1 combines with J gene TRBJ2-2, with 7 bases matching TRBD1. The CDR3 consists of 13 residues. Losses at the gene ends were 6 bases for V and 0 bases for J; bases not matched to a gene: 1. Germline CDR1 SQVTM, CDR2 ANQGSEA. The CDR3 DNA is TGCAGCGTGGGACAGACGAACACCGGGGAGCTGTTTTTT. Its protein product is CSVGQTNTGELFF.

The V call is TRBV6-4, the J call TRBJ1-5; 7 positions match TRBD1. The V and J ends lost 7 bases and 4 bases, in that order; junction bases with no gene match: 10. This CDR3 has 15 amino acids. Per germline, CDR1 MRHNA and CDR2 SNTAGT. CDR3 region: CASTPPGTDNQPQHF. The CDR3 region has the DNA TGTGCCAGCACTCCCCCAGGGACAGATAATCAGCCCCAGCATTTT.

This clone was recorded only once. J is TRBJ1-2 and V is TRBV5-1, with 7 bases aligning to TRBD1. V shed 4 bases, J shed 6 bases, and the junction held 6 bases outside the gene matches. The germline V gene encodes CDR1 SGHRS and CDR2 YFSETQ. The CDR3 totals 13 residues. The CDR3 here is CASSADRRNGYTF. The CDR3, as DNA: TGCGCCAGCAGCGCGGACAGGAGGAATGGCTACACCTTC.

The V and J genes are TRBV5-4 and TRBJ2-7, with 7 positions matching TRBD1. Germline CDR1 is SGHNT and CDR2 is YYREEE (reference sequence). The CDR3 sequence is 15 residues long. With V trimmed by 0 bases and J by 6 bases, 9 bases remained unmatched. CDR3 DNA sequence: TGTGCCAGCAGCTTGGGGGGACAGTCCGGCGCCGAGCAGTACTTC. Its protein is CASSLGGQSGAEQYF.

The chain has TRBV6-6 and TRBJ2-1; D unresolved. Trimming pared 7 bases from V and 2 bases from J, leaving 12 bases between. The CDR3 runs 14 residues. Germline CDR1 and CDR2: MNHNY and SVGAGI (reference sequence). The CDR3 nucleotides are TGTGCCAGCACGTCGAGAGGAACCTACAATGAGCAGTTCTTC. Its protein product is CASTSRGTYNEQFF.

The CDR3 here is CASRKEGLSTDTQYF. The CDR3 coding sequence is TGTGCCAGCAGAAAAGAGGGGCTAAGCACAGATACGCAGTATTTT. This sequence joins TRBV6-1 and TRBJ2-3; possibly TRBD1 or TRBD2 for D (5 bases each). Trimming removed 6 bases at V and 0 bases at J, with 13 bases between. The length of the CDR3 is 15 residues. In germline, CDR1 is MNHNS, CDR2 SASEGT.

The chain is built from TRBV11-2 and TRBJ2-2, with TRBD2 matching over 15 bases. The CDR3 is 19 amino acids. Germline CDR1 and CDR2: SGHAT and FQNNGV. J gave up 3 bases and V 5 bases, and 10 bases lay outside the gene matches. CDR3 residues: CASSLLWTSGRADTGELFF. The CDR3 DNA is TGTGCCAGCAGCCTCCTATGGACTAGCGGGAGGGCTGACACCGGGGAGCTGTTTTTT.

The V call is TRBV29-1, the J call TRBJ2-5; a weak D match, TRBD1 (6 bases). V lost 4 bases and J 7 bases, leaving 19 bases between the germline ends. Germline values: CDR1 SQVTM, CDR2 ANQGSEA. This CDR3 has 14 residues. The CDR3 DNA reads TGCAGCGTTGTGGCAGGGGCCTCAGGAGGGACCCAGTACTTC. It is translated as CSVVAGASGGTQYF.

The V call is TRBV7-8, the J call TRBJ1-4; D might be TRBD1 (5 bases). Trimming stripped 5 bases from V and 14 bases from J, with 15 bases between. Germline V gene data show CDR1 as SGHVS and CDR2 as FQNEAQ. The CDR3 loop spans 12 amino acids. DNA for the CDR3: TGTGCCAGCAGCCCTGGTGGACGGGGGCTGTTTTTT. It is translated as CASSPGGRGLFF.